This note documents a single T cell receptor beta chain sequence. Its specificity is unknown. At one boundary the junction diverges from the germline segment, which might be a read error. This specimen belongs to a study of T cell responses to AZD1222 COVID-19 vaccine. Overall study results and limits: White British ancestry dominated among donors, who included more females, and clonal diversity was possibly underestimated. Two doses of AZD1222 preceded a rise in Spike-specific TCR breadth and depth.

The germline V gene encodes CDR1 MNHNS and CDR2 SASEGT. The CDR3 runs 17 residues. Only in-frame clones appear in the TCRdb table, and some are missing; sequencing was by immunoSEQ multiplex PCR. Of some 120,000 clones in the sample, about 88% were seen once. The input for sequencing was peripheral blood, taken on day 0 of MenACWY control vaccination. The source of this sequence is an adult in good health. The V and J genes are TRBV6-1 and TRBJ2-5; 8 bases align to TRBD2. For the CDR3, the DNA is TGTGCCAGCAGAGAAGCGGGAGTAGTTCGCGGGAAGGAGACCCAGTACTTC. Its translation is CASREAGVVRGKETQYF.